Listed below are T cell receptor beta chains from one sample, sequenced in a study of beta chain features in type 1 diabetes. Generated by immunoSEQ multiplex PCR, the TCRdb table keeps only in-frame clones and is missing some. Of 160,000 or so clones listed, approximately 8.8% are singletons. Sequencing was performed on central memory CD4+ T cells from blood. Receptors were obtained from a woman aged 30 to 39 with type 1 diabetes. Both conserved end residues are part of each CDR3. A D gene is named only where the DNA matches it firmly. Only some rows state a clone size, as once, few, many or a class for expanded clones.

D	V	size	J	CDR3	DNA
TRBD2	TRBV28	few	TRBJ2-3	CASSSAGLNTDTQYF	TGTGCCAGCAGTTCTGCGGGACTAAACACAGATACGCAGTATTTT
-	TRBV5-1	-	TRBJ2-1	CASSLMSIYNEQFF	TGCGCCAGCAGCTTGATGAGCATATACAATGAGCAGTTCTTC
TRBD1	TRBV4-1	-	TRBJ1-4	CASSQEPGGQGEKLFF	TGCGCCAGCAGCCAAGAGCCAGGGGGCCAAGGTGAAAAACTGTTTTTT
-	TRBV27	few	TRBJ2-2	CASSLSRSGHTGELFF	TGTGCCAGCAGTTTATCACGTAGCGGCCACACCGGGGAGCTGTTTTTT
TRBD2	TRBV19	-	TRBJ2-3	CASRRLAEGDTQYF	TGTGCCAGTAGACGACTAGCAGAAGGAGATACGCAGTATTTT
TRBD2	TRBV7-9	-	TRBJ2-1	CASSLDRGSWNEQFF	TGTGCCAGCAGCTTAGACCGCGGGAGTTGGAATGAGCAGTTCTTC
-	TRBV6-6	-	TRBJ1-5	CASSYLNSNQPQHF	TGTGCCAGCAGCTACCTTAATAGCAATCAGCCCCAGCATTTT
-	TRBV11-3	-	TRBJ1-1	CASSLEGANTEAFF	TGTGCCAGCAGCTTAGAAGGGGCGAACACTGAAGCTTTCTTT
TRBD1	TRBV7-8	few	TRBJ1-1	CASSQQGAMNTEAFF	TGTGCCAGCAGCCAACAGGGGGCCATGAACACTGAAGCTTTCTTT
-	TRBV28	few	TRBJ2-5	CASSLGSSRGEQYF	TGTGCCAGCAGTTTGGGTTCCTCCCGTGGGGAGCAGTACTTC
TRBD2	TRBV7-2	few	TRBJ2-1	CASSLETSGETTQFF	TGTGCCAGCAGCTTAGAGACTAGCGGGGAGACAACGCAGTTCTTC
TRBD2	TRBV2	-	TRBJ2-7	CASRDGTSARYEQYF	TGTGCCAGCAGAGACGGGACTAGCGCCCGATACGAGCAGTACTTC
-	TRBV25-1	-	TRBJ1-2	CASSEISWQGTLGYTF	TGTGCCAGCAGTGAAATTTCCTGGCAGGGAACGCTCGGCTACACCTTC
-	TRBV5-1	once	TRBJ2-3	CASSLPGVTTGDTQYF	TGCGCCAGCAGCTTACCAGGGGTTACCACCGGGGATACGCAGTATTTT